This T cell receptor beta chain was identified during a study of cytomegalovirus exposure and HLA in healthy donors. Study-wide results and limits: Later analysis identified a missense DCLRE1C variant that was linked to TCR beta V- and J-gene trimming.

Trimming removed 0 bases at V and 3 bases at J, with 10 bases between. Germline V gene data show CDR1 as SGDLS and CDR2 as YYNGEE. CDR3 length equals 14 residues. With 60 Vbeta and 13 Jbeta primers, the PCR was carried out. Some clones are missing from TCRdb's copy, which holds only in-frame ones; the method was immunoSEQ multiplex PCR. Altogether roughly 99,000 clones are present, over 75% being singletons, with the ten largest covering around 2.3%. Turning to this clone: What it binds is unknown.

Input material: PBMCs. The chain uses TRBV9 and TRBJ2-7, with a tentative D call TRBD1 (6 bases). The sequence derives from a man aged 30 to 45 in good health and CMV-seronegative. DNA of the CDR3: TGTGCCAGCAGCGTAGCCCCGGACAGCTACGAGCAGTACTTC. Its protein is CASSVAPDSYEQYF.